This entry lists 15 T cell receptor beta chains sequenced from one sample in a study of high-grade serous ovarian cancer treatment subgroups. This table comes from immunoSEQ multiplex PCR, and its TCRdb copy is limited to in-frame clones, with some not included. The sample includes approximately 36,000 clones, 75% to 85% of them seen just once. Tumor samples were taken before definitive surgery or chemotherapy. The source material was tumor tissue. The receptors derive from a human donor with high-grade serous ovarian cancer.

CDR3 in DNA: TGTGCCAGCAGTTTATCGCAGGGGGCGCTTGGCTACACCTTC. Its protein product is CASSLSQGALGYTF. The chain recombines TRBV28 with TRBJ1-2; 8 nucleotides line up with TRBD1. V gave up 1 base and J gave up 7 bases; unmatched junction bases: 5. The CDR3 is made up of 14 amino acids. Germline values: CDR1 MDHEN, CDR2 SYDVKM.

The chain couples TRBV11-3 to TRBJ2-1; TRBD1 matches at 7 bases. The junction had 9 bases not matched to a gene; V was cut back by 1 base and J by 6 bases. Germline CDR1 is SGHNT and CDR2 is YENEEA. CDR3 length: 16 amino acids. The CDR3 region has the DNA TGTGCCAGCAGCTTAGGGGGGACAGATAACCGCAATGAGCAGTTCTTC. Translating gives CASSLGGTDNRNEQFF.

The V gene is TRBV14, the J gene TRBJ2-7; D ambiguous. Germline CDR1 is SGHDN and CDR2 is FVKESK. V lost 5 bases to trimming and J lost 4 bases, with 18 bases between them. The CDR3 has 15 residues. The chain's CDR3 is CASSAPLSRRYEQYF. CDR3 coding DNA: TGTGCCAGCAGCGCTCCCCTTTCTCGACGGTACGAGCAGTACTTC. The full variable domain, rest sourced from reference TRBV14 and TRBJ2-7, is EAGVTQFPSHSVIEKGQTVTLRCDPISGHDNLYWYRRVMGKEIKFLLHFVKESKQDESGMPNNRFLAERTGGTYSTLKVQPAELEDSGVYFCASSAPLSRRYEQYFGPGTRLTVT.

This chain connects TRBV6-5 to TRBJ2-1; TRBD2 is a possible D gene (6 bases). Germline CDR1 reads MNHEY; CDR2 reads SVGAGI. V gave up 0 bases and J gave up 9 bases, with 12 bases separating them. There are 14 residues in the CDR3. CDR3 sequence reads: CASSYSVGGSEQFF. As DNA, the CDR3 is TGTGCCAGCAGTTACTCCGTGGGAGGTAGTGAGCAGTTCTTC.

This clone was seen only a few times. The genes are TRBV19 and TRBJ1-1; 12 positions match TRBD1. Looked up from germline, CDR1 is LNHDA and CDR2 is SQIVND (reference sequence). The CDR3 loop spans 16 amino acids. Trimming at V came to 8 bases and at J to 0 bases, leaving 7 bases not matched to a gene. CDR3 sequence reads: CASGTGGGTMNTEAFF. CDR3 bases: TGTGCCAGTGGGACAGGGGGCGGGACGATGAACACTGAAGCTTTCTTT.

This clone came up once. The chain carries TRBV4-1 and TRBJ2-2; 12 bases map to TRBD2. Germline V gives CDR1 MGHRA, CDR2 YSYEKL. CDR3 size: 18 residues. The J segment lost 5 bases and the V segment lost 0 bases, leaving 7 bases of the junction unmatched. CDR3 sequence: CASSQDRPSGRDTGELFF. Here the CDR3 DNA reads TGCGCCAGCAGCCAAGATAGGCCTAGCGGGAGGGATACCGGGGAGCTGTTTTTT.

The rearrangement uses TRBV30 and TRBJ2-7; no clear D. Per the germline V gene, CDR1 is GTSNPN and CDR2 is SVGIG (reference sequence). The CDR3 covers 19 residues. Trimming took 3 bases from V and 3 from J, leaving 30 bases between them. The CDR3 sequence: CAWSGEPVSGWVRDYEQYF. The CDR3 nucleotides are TGTGCCTGGAGCGGAGAGCCCGTTTCCGGGTGGGTACGTGACTACGAGCAGTACTTC.

The CDR3 bases are TGTGCCAGCAGTTTATCGAGAAACAATCAGCCCCAGCATTTT. Translating it yields CASSLSRNNQPQHF. The chain links TRBV27 to TRBJ1-5; D not certain. The CDR3 loop spans 14 amino acids. V lost 0 bases and J 3 bases, leaving 6 bases between the germline ends. Germline CDR1 MNHEY, CDR2 SMNVEV (reference sequence).

The chain joins TRBV7-9 to TRBJ1-3; TRBD1 matches 9 bases. V lost 5 bases and J lost 2; bases outside the gene matches: 1. Germline CDR1 and CDR2: SEHNR and FQNEAQ (reference sequence). This CDR3 has 14 residues. CDR3 DNA sequence: TGTGCCAGCAGCAACAGGGGGCCTGGAAACACCATATATTTT. This sequence encodes CASSNRGPGNTIYF.

The V gene is TRBV6-1, the J gene TRBJ1-5; no clear D. This CDR3 is built from 18 residues. Germline V gene lookup returns CDR1 MNHNS and CDR2 SASEGT. The ends were cut back, 3 bases at V and 1 base at J, with 19 bases in the middle. The CDR3 is CASSEWRAKGKSNQPQHF. The CDR3 DNA reads TGTGCCAGCAGTGAGTGGAGGGCGAAGGGAAAAAGCAATCAGCCCCAGCATTTT.

The chain links TRBV14 to TRBJ2-1; 8 bases map to TRBD2. CDR1 SGHDN and CDR2 FVKESK come from the germline V gene. Trimming cost V 2 bases and J 3 bases; bases outside gene matches: 9. The CDR3 has 17 residues. CDR3 residues: CASSQILGLGIYNEQFF. The CDR3 DNA reads TGTGCCAGCAGCCAAATTTTGGGACTAGGGATCTACAATGAGCAGTTCTTC.

The gene calls are TRBV7-8 and TRBJ1-5, with 8 bases matching TRBD1. This CDR3 has 17 residues. Germline V gene sequence: CDR1 SGHVS, CDR2 FQNEAQ. V lost 5 bases, J lost 1 base, and 10 bases stayed unmatched. CDR3 nucleotides: TGTGCCAGCAGCCCTTCCTTGACAGGGGCAAGCAATCAGCCCCAGCATTTT. Translated, it gives CASSPSLTGASNQPQHF.

The rearrangement joins TRBV11-1 to TRBJ2-5; D unclear. CDR1 is SGHAT, CDR2 FQDESV, per germline (reference sequence). V was trimmed by 1 base and J by 2 bases, leaving 8 bases between them. This CDR3 region has 14 residues. The CDR3 region is CASSLDPGQETQYF. CDR3 in DNA: TGTGCCAGCAGCTTAGATCCTGGGCAAGAGACCCAGTACTTC.

This clone was observed a single time. This chain uses TRBV10-3 with TRBJ2-7; TRBD2 is a possible D gene (5 bases). Germline lookup yields CDR1 ENHRY and CDR2 SYGVKD. The CDR3 totals 14 residues. V shed 2 bases and J shed 3 bases, with 11 bases lying between them. This CDR3 is CAISEPGSLYEQYF. The CDR3 region has the DNA TGTGCCATCAGTGAGCCGGGATCACTCTACGAGCAGTACTTC.

This clone was observed a single time. This chain uses TRBV9 with TRBJ2-7, with TRBD1 matching 7 bases. The CDR3 spans 14 residues. J lost 2 bases, V lost 4 bases, and 6 bases had no gene match. The V gene's germline CDR1 is SGDLS and CDR2 YYNGEE. CDR3 in amino acids: CASSQNRGPYEQYF. CDR3 nucleotides: TGTGCCAGCAGCCAGAACAGGGGACCCTACGAGCAGTACTTC.